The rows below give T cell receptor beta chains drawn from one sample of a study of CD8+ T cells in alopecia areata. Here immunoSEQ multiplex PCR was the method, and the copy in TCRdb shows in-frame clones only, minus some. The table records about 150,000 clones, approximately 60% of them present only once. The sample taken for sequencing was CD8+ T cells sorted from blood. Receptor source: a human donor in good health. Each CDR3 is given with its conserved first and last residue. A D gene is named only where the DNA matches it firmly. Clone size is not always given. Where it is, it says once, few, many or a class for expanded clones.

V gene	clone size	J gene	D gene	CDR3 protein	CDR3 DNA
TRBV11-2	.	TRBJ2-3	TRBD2	CASSFTREFADTQYF	TGTGCCAGCAGCTTCACGCGGGAGTTCGCAGATACGCAGTATTTT
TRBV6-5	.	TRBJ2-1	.	CASSSGQRDYNEQFF	TGTGCCAGCAGTTCTGGACAGCGGGACTACAATGAGCAGTTCTTC
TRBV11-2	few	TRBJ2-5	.	CASSFKPGPYLGETQYF	TGTGCCAGCAGTTTCAAACCGGGACCCTACCTCGGAGAGACCCAGTACTTC
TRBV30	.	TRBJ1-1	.	CAWRGSRGGNTEAFF	TGTGCCTGGAGGGGAAGTAGGGGCGGGAACACTGAAGCTTTCTTT
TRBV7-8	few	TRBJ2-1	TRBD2	CASSSQPTSRIQDEQFF	TGTGCCAGCAGCTCACAACCGACTAGCCGGATACAGGATGAGCAGTTCTTC
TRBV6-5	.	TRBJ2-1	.	CASSFTDYDEQFF	TGTGCCAGCAGTTTCACGGACTATGATGAGCAGTTCTTC
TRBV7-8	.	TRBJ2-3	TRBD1	CASSLVAAHLVGQRGDTQYF	TGTGCCAGCAGCTTAGTGGCGGCCCACCTAGTGGGACAGAGGGGGGATACGCAGTATTTT
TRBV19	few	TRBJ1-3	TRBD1	CASRTGDTIYF	TGTGCCAGTCGGACAGGGGACACCATATATTTT
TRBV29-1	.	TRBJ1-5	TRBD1	CSVESGQGDQPQHF	TGCAGCGTTGAATCTGGACAGGGCGATCAGCCCCAGCATTTT
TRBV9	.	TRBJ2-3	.	CASNQRALTDTQYF	TGTGCCAGCAACCAGCGGGCCCTCACAGATACGCAGTATTTT
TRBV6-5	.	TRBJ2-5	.	CASSPMRPFQTQYF	TGTGCCAGCAGTCCCATGAGACCGTTCCAGACCCAGTACTTC
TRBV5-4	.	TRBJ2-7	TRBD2	CASSLTSAYEQYF	TGTGCCAGCAGCTTGACTAGCGCGTACGAGCAGTACTTC
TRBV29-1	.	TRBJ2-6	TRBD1	CSVQGAGANVLTF	TGCAGCGTTCAGGGGGCTGGGGCCAACGTCCTGACTTTC
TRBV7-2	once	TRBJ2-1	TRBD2	CASRRSGRANEQFF	TGTGCCAGCAGACGGAGCGGGAGGGCCAATGAGCAGTTCTTC
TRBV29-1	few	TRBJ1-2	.	CSVEGAGAGYTF	TGCAGCGTTGAAGGAGCAGGGGCTGGCTACACCTTC
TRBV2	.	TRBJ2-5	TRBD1	CASISGGQGYQETQYF	TGTGCCAGCATCAGTGGAGGACAGGGGTACCAAGAGACCCAGTACTTC
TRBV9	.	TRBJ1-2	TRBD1	CASSVVTGDGYTF	TGTGCCAGCAGCGTAGTAACAGGGGATGGCTACACCTTC
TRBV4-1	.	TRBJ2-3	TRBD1	CASSPDRGDTQYF	TGCGCCAGCAGCCCGGACAGGGGAGATACGCAGTATTTT
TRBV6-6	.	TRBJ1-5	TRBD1	CASSQGDSNQPQHF	TGTGCCAGCAGTCAGGGGGATAGCAATCAGCCCCAGCATTTT
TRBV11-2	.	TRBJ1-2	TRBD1	CASSLGQGTYGYTF	TGTGCCAGCAGCTTAGGACAGGGCACCTATGGCTACACCTTC
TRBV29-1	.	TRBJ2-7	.	CSVEDPDSYEQYF	TGCAGCGTTGAAGATCCGGACAGTTACGAGCAGTACTTC
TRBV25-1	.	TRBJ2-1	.	CASSEGSYNEQFF	TGTGCCAGCAGTGAAGGGTCCTACAATGAGCAGTTCTTC